The TCR beta chain under discussion was sequenced for a study of cytomegalovirus exposure and HLA in healthy donors. The CDR3 is 16 amino acids. V lost 4 bases and J lost 9; bases outside the gene matches: 12. The germline gives CDR1 SEHNR, CDR2 FQNEAQ (reference sequence). TCRdb's copy holds only in-frame clones and misses some; the assay was immunoSEQ multiplex PCR. The profile shows some 60,000 clones, more than 90% of them singletons. V usage is TRBV7-9 and J usage is TRBJ2-1, with 10 bases that match TRBD2. The sample was PBMCs. This clonotype was obtained from a man younger than 35 in good health and CMV-seronegative. CDR3 nucleotide sequence: TGTGCCAGCAGCTCAAGCGGGAGGGCCCTTGAAGGTGAGCAGTTCTTC. Its protein product is CASSSSGRALEGEQFF.